The source of this TCR beta chain is a study of shared clonotypes between healthy human individuals. The wider study: Three plates each covered CD4 naive and memory; CD8 naive two, CD8 memory one. Study-level findings and limits: Sharing across a few donors was seen in 4.5% to 6.5% of naive CD4 clonotypes. Depth of sequencing was expected to influence donor clonotype sharing.

Sequencing was performed with immunoSEQ multiplex PCR; in TCRdb, only in-frame clones are kept and a portion is missing. The sample yields about 1 million clones, around 74% seen once. Regarding this clone: Its target is not known. Compared with germline, one end of the junction differs, possibly owing to a read error.

Study donors comprised healthy, HIV-negative adults devoid of recent acute infection or vaccination. This CDR3 contains 13 residues. Germline CDR1 MNHEY, CDR2 SVGAGI. The clonotype originates from a man younger than 35 in good health. The chain joins TRBV6-5 to TRBJ1-2; the D gene is possibly TRBD1 (5 bases). Sequences were obtained from memory CD4+ T cells sorted from blood. Regarding subset: CD45RA-negative fraction. The CDR3 nucleotides read TGTGCCATCAGTGAGCAGGGTAGCTATGGCTACACCTTC. Protein sequence: CAISEQGSYGYTF.